This TCR beta chain was sequenced during a study of blood T cell repertoires in COVID-19. Germline V lookup: CDR1 SNHLY, CDR2 FYNNEI. Trimming pared 3 bases from V and 4 bases from J, leaving 13 bases between. There are 15 residues in the CDR3. Original processing notes: Amplified reference gene primers provided the basis for estimating nucleated cell counts. The method was immunoSEQ multiplex PCR; TCRdb's version includes in-frame clones alone and lacks a portion of them. The D gene and trimming were derived from the DNA, and the V and J assignments and clone size from that table. The top ten clones hold 2.1% of a sample with around 100,000 clones, 80% to 95% of them seen once.

This TCR derives from a man aged 50 to 59 with active COVID-19. The genes are TRBV2 and TRBJ1-5; the D gene is possibly TRBD1 (5 bases). Sequenced sample: peripheral blood. The CDR3 sequence: CASSEQSGGNQPQHF. The CDR3 DNA reads as TGTGCCAGCAGTGAGCAGTCGGGGGGGAATCAGCCCCAGCATTTT. Variable domain in full (rest from reference TRBV2 and TRBJ1-5): EPEVTQTPSHQVTQMGQEVILRCVPISNHLYFYWYRQILGQKVEFLVSFYNNEISEKSEIFDDQFSVERPDGSNFTLKIRSTKLEDSAMYFCASSEQSGGNQPQHFGDGTRLSIL.